This entry is about one T cell receptor beta chain. Looked up from germline, CDR1 is GTSNPN and CDR2 is SVGIG (reference sequence). J was trimmed by 4 bases and V by 4 bases; bases with no gene match: 4. The CDR3 length is 13 residues. This sample stems from a study of blood T cell repertoires in COVID-19. Only in-frame clones appear in the TCRdb table, and some are missing; sequencing was by immunoSEQ multiplex PCR. Found here are roughly 300,000 clones, under 90% of them singletons; the top ten hold about 4.1%. Participants, about 18 to 100 years old, spanned approximately 26 US areas. The study assigned cohorts using participant-reported clinical history.

The J gene is TRBJ1-2, the V gene TRBV30; 9 positions agree with TRBD1. The sequenced sample was PBMCs or T cells enriched from blood (not recorded which). This receptor was obtained from a man aged 30 to 45 who had recovered from COVID-19. The CDR3 DNA reads as TGTGCCTGGACCCAGGACAGGGGCTATGGCTACACCTTC. Its translation: CAWTQDRGYGYTF.